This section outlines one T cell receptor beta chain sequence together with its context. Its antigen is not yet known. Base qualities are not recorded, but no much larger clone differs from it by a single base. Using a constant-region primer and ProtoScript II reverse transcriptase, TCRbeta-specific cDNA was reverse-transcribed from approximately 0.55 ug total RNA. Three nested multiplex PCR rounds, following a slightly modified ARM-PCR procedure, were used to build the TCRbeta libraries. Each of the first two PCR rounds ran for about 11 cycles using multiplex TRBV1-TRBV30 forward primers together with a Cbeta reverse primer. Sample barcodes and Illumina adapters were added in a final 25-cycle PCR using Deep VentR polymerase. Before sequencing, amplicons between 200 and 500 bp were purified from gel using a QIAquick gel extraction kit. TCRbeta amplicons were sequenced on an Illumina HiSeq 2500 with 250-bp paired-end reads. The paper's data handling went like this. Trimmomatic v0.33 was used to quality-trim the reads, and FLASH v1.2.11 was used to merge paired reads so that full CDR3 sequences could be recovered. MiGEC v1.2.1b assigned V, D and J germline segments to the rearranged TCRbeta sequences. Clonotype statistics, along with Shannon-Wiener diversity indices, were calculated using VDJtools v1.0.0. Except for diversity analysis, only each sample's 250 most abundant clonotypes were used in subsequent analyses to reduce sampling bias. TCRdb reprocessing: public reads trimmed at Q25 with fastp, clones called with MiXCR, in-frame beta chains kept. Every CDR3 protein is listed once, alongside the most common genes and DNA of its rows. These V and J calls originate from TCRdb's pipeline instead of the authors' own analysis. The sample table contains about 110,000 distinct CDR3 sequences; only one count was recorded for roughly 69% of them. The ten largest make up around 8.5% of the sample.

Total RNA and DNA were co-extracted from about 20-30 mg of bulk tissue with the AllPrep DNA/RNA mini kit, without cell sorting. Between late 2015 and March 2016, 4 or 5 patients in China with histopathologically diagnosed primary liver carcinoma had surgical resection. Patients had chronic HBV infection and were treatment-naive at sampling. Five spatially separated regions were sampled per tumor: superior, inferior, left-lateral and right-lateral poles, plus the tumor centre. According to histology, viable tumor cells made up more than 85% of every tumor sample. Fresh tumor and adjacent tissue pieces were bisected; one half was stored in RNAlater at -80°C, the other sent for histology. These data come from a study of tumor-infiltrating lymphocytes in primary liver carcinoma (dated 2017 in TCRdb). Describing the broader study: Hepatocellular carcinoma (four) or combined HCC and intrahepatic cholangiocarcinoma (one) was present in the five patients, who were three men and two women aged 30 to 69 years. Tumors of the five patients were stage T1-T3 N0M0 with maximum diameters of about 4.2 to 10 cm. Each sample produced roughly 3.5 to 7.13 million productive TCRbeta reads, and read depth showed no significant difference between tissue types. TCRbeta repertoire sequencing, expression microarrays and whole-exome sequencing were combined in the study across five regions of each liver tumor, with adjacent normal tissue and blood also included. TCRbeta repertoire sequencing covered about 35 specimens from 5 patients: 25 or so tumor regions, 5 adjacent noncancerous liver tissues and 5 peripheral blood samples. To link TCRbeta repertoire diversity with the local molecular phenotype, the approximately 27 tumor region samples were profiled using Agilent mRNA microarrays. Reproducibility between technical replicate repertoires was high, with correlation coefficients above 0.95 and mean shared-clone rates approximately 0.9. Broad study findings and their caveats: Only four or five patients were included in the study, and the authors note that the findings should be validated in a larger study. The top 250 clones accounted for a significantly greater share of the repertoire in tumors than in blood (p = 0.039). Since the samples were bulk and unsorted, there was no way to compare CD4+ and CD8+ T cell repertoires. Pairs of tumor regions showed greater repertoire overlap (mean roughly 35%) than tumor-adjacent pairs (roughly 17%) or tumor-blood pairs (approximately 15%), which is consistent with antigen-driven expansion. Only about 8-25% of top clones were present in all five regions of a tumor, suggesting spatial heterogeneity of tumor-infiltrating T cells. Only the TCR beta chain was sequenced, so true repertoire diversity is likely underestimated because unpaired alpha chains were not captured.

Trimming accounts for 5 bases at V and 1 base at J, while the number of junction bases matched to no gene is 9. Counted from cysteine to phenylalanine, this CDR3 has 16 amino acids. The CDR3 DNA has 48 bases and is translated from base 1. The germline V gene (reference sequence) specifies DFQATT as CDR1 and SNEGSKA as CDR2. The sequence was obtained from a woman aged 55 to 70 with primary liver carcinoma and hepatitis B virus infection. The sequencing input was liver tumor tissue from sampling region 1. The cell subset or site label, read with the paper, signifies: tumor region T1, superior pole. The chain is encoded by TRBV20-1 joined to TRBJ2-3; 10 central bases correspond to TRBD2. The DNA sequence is TGCAGTGCTTCCGGGACTAGCGTAGGAGGCACAGATACGCAGTATTTT. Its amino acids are CSASGTSVGGTDTQYF.